This TCR beta chain stems from a study of blood T cell dynamics during melanoma immunotherapy. Study at large: Standard first-line treatment here was pembrolizumab or nivolumab plus ipilimumab in metastatic melanoma. Findings of the study overall: It remained unknown if the driving T cell clones were melanoma-specific.

The CDR3 is made up of 15 amino acids. V lost 0 bases to trimming and J lost 7 bases, with 15 bases between them. From germline, CDR1 is LGHNA and CDR2 YSLEER. Noted time point: week 3, after first cycle of checkpoint inhibitor. One draw preceded checkpoint blockade; another followed its first cycle at week 3. The table came from immunoSEQ multiplex PCR; TCRdb's copy has only in-frame clones and leaves some out. Of around 12,000 clones listed, approximately 90% are singletons. To note about this clone: What it recognizes is unknown.

The TCR originated in a human donor with melanoma. V usage is TRBV4-3 and J usage is TRBJ1-2, with D possibly being TRBD1 (5 bases). The material was effector memory CD8+ T cells from blood, obtained from a patient treated with checkpoint blockade. CDR3 protein: CASSQDLGRGSGYTF. CDR3 coding DNA: TGCGCCAGCAGCCAAGATCTGGGTCGGGGCTCTGGCTACACCTTC.